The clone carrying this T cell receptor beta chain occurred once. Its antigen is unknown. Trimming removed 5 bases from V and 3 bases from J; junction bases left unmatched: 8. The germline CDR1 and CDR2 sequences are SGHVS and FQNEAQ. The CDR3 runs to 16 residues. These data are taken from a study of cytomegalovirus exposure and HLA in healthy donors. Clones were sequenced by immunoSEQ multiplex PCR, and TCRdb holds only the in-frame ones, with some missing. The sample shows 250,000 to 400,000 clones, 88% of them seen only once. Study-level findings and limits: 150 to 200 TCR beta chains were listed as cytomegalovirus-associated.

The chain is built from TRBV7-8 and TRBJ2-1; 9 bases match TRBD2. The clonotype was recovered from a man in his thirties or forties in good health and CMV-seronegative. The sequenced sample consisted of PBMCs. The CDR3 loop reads CASSILAGDGYNEQFF. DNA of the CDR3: TGTGCCAGCAGCATTTTAGCGGGGGATGGCTACAATGAGCAGTTCTTC.